Listed below are T cell receptor beta chains from one sample, sequenced in a study of T cell responses to AZD1222 COVID-19 vaccine. Assay used: immunoSEQ multiplex PCR; TCRdb lists only in-frame clones, some missing. The sample lists 83,000 or so clones; under 95% were seen once. Sequenced material: peripheral blood, taken 28 days after the second AZD1222 dose. The source of these receptors is an adult who received the AZD1222 COVID-19 vaccine. The CDR3 runs from the conserved cysteine through the conserved F or W. A D gene is named only where the DNA matches it firmly. Clone size is stated in some rows and not others, as once, few, many or a class when expanded.

TRBV3-1/TRBV3-2	NA	TRBJ1-1	NA	TGTGCCAGCAGCCAAGTGGGAAACACTGAAGCTTTCTTT	CASSQVGNTEAFF
TRBV18	NA	TRBJ1-1	NA	TGTGCCAGCTCACCTACGACAGACCCGAACACTGAAGCTTTCTTT	CASSPTTDPNTEAFF
TRBV11-2	few	TRBJ1-6	TRBD1	TGTGCCAGCAGCTTAGACGCCGGGACAGGGGGTAGATGGAATTCACCCCTCCACTTT	CASSLDAGTGGRWNSPLHF
TRBV11-2	NA	TRBJ2-1	TRBD2	TGTGCCAGCAGCTCGAGGAGTAGCGGGAGGGGGGATGAGCAGTTCTTC	CASSSRSSGRGDEQFF
TRBV9	once	TRBJ1-5	NA	TGTGCCAGCAGCGTAGTCAACAGTTTTAATAGCAATCAGCCCCAGCATTTT	CASSVVNSFNSNQPQHF
TRBV6-2/TRBV6-3	NA	TRBJ2-2	TRBD2	TGTGCCAGCAGTTCCCTTGGCGGGAGGGTGGCCACCGGGGAGCTGTTTTTT	CASSSLGGRVATGELFF
TRBV24-1	once	TRBJ2-3	NA	TGTGCCACCAGCTCTGCGGCGACAGATACGCAGTATTTT	CATSSAATDTQYF
TRBV20-1	NA	TRBJ2-7	NA	TGCAGTGCTAGTGCCCGGGAGTTGGGGCGCCCCTACGAGCAGTACTTC	CSASARELGRPYEQYF
TRBV10-2	NA	TRBJ1-2	NA	TGCGCCAGCAGTGACCCCCTTAGACAAGTTGGATATGGCTACACCTTC	CASSDPLRQVGYGYTF
TRBV5-4	NA	TRBJ2-5	TRBD2	TGTGCCAGCAGCGATTCTACTAGCGGGGGAGAGACCCAGTACTTC	CASSDSTSGGETQYF
TRBV3-1/TRBV3-2	NA	TRBJ2-7	NA	TGTGCCAGCAGTTCCAGGGAAAAAAACTCCTACGAGCAGTACTTC	CASSSREKNSYEQYF
TRBV5-5	NA	TRBJ1-1	TRBD1	TGTGCCAGCAGCTTCGACAGGGACACTGAAGCTTTCTTT	CASSFDRDTEAFF
TRBV10-3	NA	TRBJ1-1	NA	TGTGCCATCAAGGGTGGTGAGACTGAAGCTTTCTTT	CAIKGGETEAFF
TRBV11-2	few	TRBJ2-3	TRBD1	TGTGCCAGCAGCTTAAACTCAGGGGGCCGCTCAGATACGCAGTATTTT	CASSLNSGGRSDTQYF
TRBV3-1/TRBV3-2	NA	TRBJ1-2	NA	TGTGCCAGCAGCCAAACGCAGGGAATTTACTATGGCTACACCTTC	CASSQTQGIYYGYTF
TRBV4-3	NA	TRBJ2-1	TRBD2	TGCGCCAGCAGCCAAGAACTAGCGGGGCCGTATGAGCAGTTCTTC	CASSQELAGPYEQFF
TRBV28	NA	TRBJ1-2	NA	TGTGCCAGCACCCTCCTTCTGGGCTCTGGAGGAGGCTACACCTTC	CASTLLLGSGGGYTF
TRBV9	NA	TRBJ2-6	NA	TGTGCCAGCAGCGTGGGGGTGGGGAGGCCTGGGGCCAACGTCCTGACTTTC	CASSVGVGRPGANVLTF
TRBV7-6	NA	TRBJ2-1	TRBD2	TGTGCCAGCAGCTTACTAGCGGGGTTAATCAATGAGCAGTTCTTC	CASSLLAGLINEQFF
TRBV2	NA	TRBJ2-2	NA	TGTGCCAGCAGTGGCCAGGGTGGGACCGGGGAGCTGTTTTTT	CASSGQGGTGELFF
TRBV28	NA	TRBJ1-5	NA	TGTGCCAGCGTGCCGGGCCTACGCAATCAGCCCCAGCATTTT	CASVPGLRNQPQHF
TRBV6-5	NA	TRBJ2-7	TRBD1	TGTGCCAGCAGTTACGGGCAGGGGGCACACTACGAGCAGTACTTC	CASSYGQGAHYEQYF
TRBV3-1/TRBV3-2	NA	TRBJ2-4	NA	TGTGCCAGCAGCCCCTCGACAGGAAAGAACATTCAGTACTTC	CASSPSTGKNIQYF
TRBV7-9	NA	TRBJ1-2	NA	TGTGCCAGCAGCGAAGCCGGGTCTCATGGCTACACCTTC	CASSEAGSHGYTF
TRBV27	NA	TRBJ2-7	NA	TGTGCCAGCAGTTTAGGGGGATTCGGCTCCTACGAGCAGTACTTC	CASSLGGFGSYEQYF
TRBV28	NA	TRBJ2-7	TRBD1	TGTGCCAGCACCTCGGACAGGGGAACCTACGAGCAGTACTTC	CASTSDRGTYEQYF
TRBV6-4	few	TRBJ1-1	NA	TGTGCCAGCAGTGCTCACAGGGACACTGAAGCTTTCTTT	CASSAHRDTEAFF
TRBV11-2	NA	TRBJ2-1	TRBD2	TGTGCCAGCAGGTATAGGGAGGGGACCTACAATGAGCAGTTCTTC	CASRYREGTYNEQFF
TRBV4-2	once	TRBJ1-2	NA	TGTGCCAGCAGCCAAGATAAGGACCCGGGGGGCTACACCTTC	CASSQDKDPGGYTF
TRBV9	NA	TRBJ2-3	NA	TGTGCCAGCAGCGTAGAGCCAGGTGGGGCAGATACGCAGTATTTT	CASSVEPGGADTQYF
TRBV2	NA	TRBJ2-2	TRBD2	TGTGCCAGCAGTGCTACTAGCGGGAGTTCCACCGGGGAGCTGTTTTTT	CASSATSGSSTGELFF
TRBV27	NA	TRBJ2-7	TRBD1	TGTGCCAGCAGTTTGGGACAGGGGGCATACGAGCAGTACTTC	CASSLGQGAYEQYF
TRBV27	few	TRBJ1-2	NA	TGTGCCAGCAGTTTAACCCTGAGGGGCTCTTATGGCTACACCTTC	CASSLTLRGSYGYTF
TRBV2	NA	TRBJ2-2	NA	TGTGCCAGCAGTGCCAGCGGTAACACCGGGGAGCTGTTTTTT	CASSASGNTGELFF
TRBV11-3	NA	TRBJ2-2	NA	TGTGCCAGCAGCTTAGATGTCTTGGGGCAGGGAGGAACCGGGGAGCTGTTTTTT	CASSLDVLGQGGTGELFF
TRBV3-1/TRBV3-2	NA	TRBJ1-2	NA	TGTGCCAGCAGCAACCGGGGTCTTGACTATGGCTACACCTTC	CASSNRGLDYGYTF
TRBV11-2	NA	TRBJ2-2	TRBD1	TGTGCCAGCAGCTTTAACCCATCGACAGGGGGCCTCACCGGGGAGCTGTTTTTT	CASSFNPSTGGLTGELFF
TRBV11-2	NA	TRBJ1-1	NA	TGTGCCAGCAGCTTAGGAGTCGGGGAGAGTTTATATTCTGAAGCTTTCTTT	CASSLGVGESLYSEAFF
TRBV6-5	NA	TRBJ2-1	TRBD2	TGTGCCAGCAGCCATCTCGCGGGGGGGGTCAATGAGCAGTTCTTC	CASSHLAGGVNEQFF
TRBV4-1	once	TRBJ2-1	TRBD2	TGCGCCAGCAGCCAAGTACCTAGCGGGAAGAATGAGCAGTTCTTC	CASSQVPSGKNEQFF
TRBV28	NA	TRBJ2-2	NA	TGTGCCAGCGAGGACAAGAACACCGGGGAGCTGTTTTTT	CASEDKNTGELFF
TRBV10-3	NA	TRBJ2-7	TRBD2	TGTGCCATCAGTGATATTAGGGGTAGCGGGAGGGCATCCTACGAGCAGTACTTC	CAISDIRGSGRASYEQYF
TRBV21-1	NA	TRBJ1-2	NA	TGTGCCAGCAGCAAAGAGGGCTTCTATGGCTACACCTTC	CASSKEGFYGYTF
TRBV28	NA	TRBJ1-2	TRBD1	TGTGCCAGCAGCAAGGAGCAGGGGGTTTACTATGGCTACACCTTC	CASSKEQGVYYGYTF
TRBV5-6	once	TRBJ2-7	NA	TGTGCCAGCAGCTTGGAGAGCGCCGCCTACGAGCAGTACTTC	CASSLESAAYEQYF
TRBV7-2	NA	TRBJ2-2	NA	TGTGCCAGCAGCTTAAATACCGGGGAGCTGTTTTTT	CASSLNTGELFF
TRBV19	NA	TRBJ2-6	NA	TGTGCCAGTAAAATCATTTCTGGGGCCAACGTCCTGACTTTC	CASKIISGANVLTF
TRBV19	NA	TRBJ2-5	NA	TGTGCCAGTAGTATTTTGGGGGACGAGACCCAGTACTTC	CASSILGDETQYF
TRBV7-2	NA	TRBJ2-4	NA	TGTGCCAGCAGCTTAGGGCGGAGCCTAGCCAAAAACATTCAGTACTTC	CASSLGRSLAKNIQYF
TRBV19	NA	TRBJ2-4	NA	TGTGCCAGTACCACAGGGAGGGACATTCAGTACTTC	CASTTGRDIQYF
TRBV7-2	NA	TRBJ2-5	NA	TGTGCCAGCAGCTTAGCGGCGGGTGAGACCCAGTACTTC	CASSLAAGETQYF
TRBV19	NA	TRBJ1-5	NA	TGTGCCAGTAGTAAGGAAAATAGCAATCAGCCCCAGCATTTT	CASSKENSNQPQHF